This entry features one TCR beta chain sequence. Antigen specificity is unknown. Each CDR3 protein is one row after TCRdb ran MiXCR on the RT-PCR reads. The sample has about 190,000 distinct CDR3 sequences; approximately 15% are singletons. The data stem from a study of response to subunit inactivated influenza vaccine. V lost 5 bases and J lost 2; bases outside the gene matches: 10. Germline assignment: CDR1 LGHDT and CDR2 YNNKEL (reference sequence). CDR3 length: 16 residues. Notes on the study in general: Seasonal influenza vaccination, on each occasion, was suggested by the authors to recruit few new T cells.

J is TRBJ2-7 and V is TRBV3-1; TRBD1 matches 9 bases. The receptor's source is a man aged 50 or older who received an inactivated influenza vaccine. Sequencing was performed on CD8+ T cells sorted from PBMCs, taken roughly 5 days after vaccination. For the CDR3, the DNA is TGTGCCAGCAGCGGGACAACAGGGGGCGGTACCTACGAGCAGTACTTC. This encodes CASSGTTGGGTYEQYF.